These T cell receptor beta chains were read from a single sample in a study of cytomegalovirus exposure and HLA in healthy donors. Libraries were prepared by immunoSEQ multiplex PCR; TCRdb keeps only in-frame clonotypes and omits some of them. Of about 160,000 clones detected, roughly four fifths appear once; the ten largest clones hold approximately 2%. Sequenced: PBMCs. The receptors were sampled from a woman under 30 in good health and CMV-seronegative. Each CDR3 is given with its conserved first and last residue. Fields, in order: clone size, D gene, V gene, J gene, CDR3 protein, CDR3 DNA. A D gene is named only where the DNA matches it firmly. The size of a clone is reported for some rows only, either as once, few or many, or as a class for expanded clones.

clone_size: NA; d_call: NA; v_call: TRBV7-7; j_call: TRBJ2-1; cdr3_aa: CASSLDSYNEQFF; cdr3_nt: TGTGCCAGCAGCTTAGACAGTTACAATGAGCAGTTCTTC
clone_size: NA; d_call: NA; v_call: TRBV30; j_call: TRBJ1-4; cdr3_aa: CAWSLMGPVTNSEKLFF; cdr3_nt: TGTGCCTGGAGTCTGATGGGCCCCGTGACCAATTCGGAAAAACTGTTTTTT
clone_size: NA; d_call: TRBD1; v_call: TRBV10-3; j_call: TRBJ1-1; cdr3_aa: CAAGQGRNTEAFF; cdr3_nt: TGTGCCGCGGGACAGGGAAGGAACACTGAAGCTTTCTTT
clone_size: NA; d_call: TRBD1; v_call: TRBV5-6; j_call: TRBJ1-1; cdr3_aa: CASSLPDRASTEAFF; cdr3_nt: TGTGCCAGCAGCCTGCCGGACAGGGCATCCACTGAAGCTTTCTTT
clone_size: NA; d_call: NA; v_call: TRBV10-3; j_call: TRBJ2-1; cdr3_aa: CAISVREANEQFF; cdr3_nt: TGTGCCATCAGCGTCAGGGAGGCCAATGAGCAGTTCTTC
clone_size: NA; d_call: NA; v_call: TRBV5-1; j_call: TRBJ2-7; cdr3_aa: CASSLVRSYEQYF; cdr3_nt: TGCGCCAGCAGCTTGGTGCGGTCCTACGAGCAGTACTTC
clone_size: NA; d_call: TRBD2; v_call: TRBV5-1; j_call: TRBJ2-7; cdr3_aa: CASSLELAGGEKYEQYF; cdr3_nt: TGCGCCAGCAGCTTGGAGCTAGCGGGAGGGGAGAAGTACGAGCAGTACTTC
clone_size: NA; d_call: NA; v_call: TRBV6-1; j_call: TRBJ1-4; cdr3_aa: CASSGAKKLFF; cdr3_nt: TGTGCCAGCAGTGGGGCCAAAAAACTGTTTTTT
clone_size: NA; d_call: NA; v_call: TRBV27; j_call: TRBJ2-3; cdr3_aa: CASSPSTVGRVADTQYF; cdr3_nt: TGTGCCAGCAGTCCCTCAACGGTTGGCAGGGTGGCAGATACGCAGTATTTT
clone_size: once; d_call: NA; v_call: TRBV18; j_call: TRBJ1-1; cdr3_aa: CASSQTETGLGDAFF; cdr3_nt: TGTGCCAGCTCACAAACAGAGACAGGCCTGGGGGACGCTTTCTTT
clone_size: NA; d_call: NA; v_call: TRBV6-1; j_call: TRBJ2-7; cdr3_aa: CASSEEGWGGDEQYF; cdr3_nt: TGTGCCAGCAGTGAAGAGGGGTGGGGAGGAGACGAGCAGTACTTC
clone_size: NA; d_call: TRBD1; v_call: TRBV11-2; j_call: TRBJ2-7; cdr3_aa: CASSHSGRTGGSYEQYF; cdr3_nt: TGTGCCAGCAGCCACTCTGGGCGGACAGGGGGCTCCTACGAGCAGTACTTC
clone_size: once; d_call: TRBD2; v_call: TRBV5-1; j_call: TRBJ2-3; cdr3_aa: CASSFGLAGSADTQYF; cdr3_nt: TGCGCCAGCAGCTTCGGACTAGCGGGATCCGCGGATACGCAGTATTTT
clone_size: NA; d_call: NA; v_call: TRBV6-1; j_call: TRBJ1-3; cdr3_aa: CASSEGGGTGNTIYF; cdr3_nt: TGTGCCAGCAGTGAAGGGGGGGGAACTGGAAACACCATATATTTT
clone_size: NA; d_call: TRBD2; v_call: TRBV5-5; j_call: TRBJ2-7; cdr3_aa: CASSPGLAGVYEQYF; cdr3_nt: TGTGCCAGCAGCCCGGGACTAGCGGGAGTGTACGAGCAGTACTTC
clone_size: once; d_call: NA; v_call: TRBV2; j_call: TRBJ1-2; cdr3_aa: CASSPELRYGYTF; cdr3_nt: TGTGCCAGCAGCCCCGAACTGCGATATGGCTACACCTTC